This note documents a single T cell receptor (beta chain) sequence. Its antigen is unidentified. 13 Jbeta primers and 60 Vbeta primers were used for the PCR. Under the authors' procedure: Later, tens of millions of unique TCR beta chains were counted in an analysis, and 8.5 million to 13 million of them were shared. Only in-frame clones appear in the TCRdb table, and some are missing; sequencing was by immunoSEQ multiplex PCR. V, J and clone size derive from that table, while D and trimming were established from the DNA sequence. The sample is made up of roughly 110,000 clones, and the top ten hold 6.8% of it. V trimming: 1 base; J trimming: 4 bases; junction bases outside the gene matches: 7. This CDR3 contains 16 residues. CDR1 is SGHTA and CDR2 is FQGNSA in the germline V gene. The sample comes from a study of cytomegalovirus exposure and HLA in healthy donors. Overall study results and limits: Despite most TCR sequences being rare, some public TCRs occurred in many donors. Follow-up analysis later connected one missense variant in DCLRE1C with trimming of TCR beta V- and J-genes. Analyses of presence and absence presupposed an approximately uniform sequencing depth across donors.

The sample was PBMCs. The origin of this receptor is a man in his forties or fifties in good health and CMV-seropositive. The gene calls are TRBV7-2 and TRBJ2-3; 8 bases align to TRBD2. The CDR3 nucleotides read TGTGCCAGCAGCTTAGGTACCGGGAGGGCCCCAGATACGCAGTATTTT. Amino acid sequence: CASSLGTGRAPDTQYF.